Listed below are T cell receptor beta chains from one sample, sequenced in a study of identical twins. Each CDR3 protein gets one entry after TCRdb re-called the 5' RACE reads with MiXCR. This sample carries more than 350,000 distinct CDR3 sequences, roughly 9% of them seen once, and the ten largest clones take 7.5% to 9.5%. The material sequenced was naive T cells sorted from blood. The source of these receptors is a woman in her forties or fifties in good health. Each CDR3 is given with its conserved first and last residue. D genes are given only for firm matches. Clone size, where shown, is once, few, many, or a class for clones that have expanded.

D	V	J	size	CDR3	DNA
NA	TRBV15	TRBJ2-3	NA	CATSRDRTPDTQYF	TGTGCCACCAGCAGAGATCGGACACCAGATACGCAGTATTTT
NA	TRBV7-9	TRBJ1-1	NA	CASSYQSPTEAFF	TGTGCCAGCAGCTACCAGTCGCCCACTGAAGCTTTCTTT
TRBD2	TRBV20-1	TRBJ2-1	NA	CSARRWAGVGYNEQFF	TGCAGTGCTAGACGCTGGGCGGGGGTGGGCTACAATGAGCAGTTCTTC
NA	TRBV7-9	TRBJ2-5	few	CASSLFTKEETQYF	TGTGCCAGCAGCTTATTCACAAAGGAGGAGACCCAGTACTTC
TRBD1	TRBV7-8	TRBJ1-1	NA	CASSLNNRGAEAFF	TGTGCCAGCAGCTTAAACAACAGGGGAGCTGAAGCTTTCTTT
TRBD1	TRBV3-1	TRBJ2-5	few	CASSRQGIRQETQYF	TGTGCCAGCAGCAGACAGGGGATACGGCAAGAGACCCAGTACTTC
NA	TRBV6-2/TRBV6-3	TRBJ2-4	few	CASSYSKGHQNIQYF	TGTGCCAGCAGTTACTCGAAGGGACACCAAAACATTCAGTACTTC
NA	TRBV9	TRBJ2-7	NA	CASSEPFEQYF	TGTGCCAGCAGCGAGCCCTTTGAGCAGTACTTC
NA	TRBV20-1	TRBJ2-3	many	CSIFTSTDTQYF	TGCAGCATCTTCACGAGCACAGATACGCAGTATTTT
NA	TRBV24-1	TRBJ2-3	many	CATAQGDTQYF	TGTGCCACCGCTCAGGGAGATACGCAGTATTTT
NA	TRBV5-1	TRBJ2-2	NA	CASSKYGDANTGELFF	TGCGCCAGCAGCAAGTACGGGGACGCGAACACCGGGGAGCTGTTTTTT
TRBD2	TRBV20-1	TRBJ2-1	few	CSARSLTSGYNEQFF	TGCAGTGCTAGATCCCTGACTAGCGGATACAATGAGCAGTTCTTC